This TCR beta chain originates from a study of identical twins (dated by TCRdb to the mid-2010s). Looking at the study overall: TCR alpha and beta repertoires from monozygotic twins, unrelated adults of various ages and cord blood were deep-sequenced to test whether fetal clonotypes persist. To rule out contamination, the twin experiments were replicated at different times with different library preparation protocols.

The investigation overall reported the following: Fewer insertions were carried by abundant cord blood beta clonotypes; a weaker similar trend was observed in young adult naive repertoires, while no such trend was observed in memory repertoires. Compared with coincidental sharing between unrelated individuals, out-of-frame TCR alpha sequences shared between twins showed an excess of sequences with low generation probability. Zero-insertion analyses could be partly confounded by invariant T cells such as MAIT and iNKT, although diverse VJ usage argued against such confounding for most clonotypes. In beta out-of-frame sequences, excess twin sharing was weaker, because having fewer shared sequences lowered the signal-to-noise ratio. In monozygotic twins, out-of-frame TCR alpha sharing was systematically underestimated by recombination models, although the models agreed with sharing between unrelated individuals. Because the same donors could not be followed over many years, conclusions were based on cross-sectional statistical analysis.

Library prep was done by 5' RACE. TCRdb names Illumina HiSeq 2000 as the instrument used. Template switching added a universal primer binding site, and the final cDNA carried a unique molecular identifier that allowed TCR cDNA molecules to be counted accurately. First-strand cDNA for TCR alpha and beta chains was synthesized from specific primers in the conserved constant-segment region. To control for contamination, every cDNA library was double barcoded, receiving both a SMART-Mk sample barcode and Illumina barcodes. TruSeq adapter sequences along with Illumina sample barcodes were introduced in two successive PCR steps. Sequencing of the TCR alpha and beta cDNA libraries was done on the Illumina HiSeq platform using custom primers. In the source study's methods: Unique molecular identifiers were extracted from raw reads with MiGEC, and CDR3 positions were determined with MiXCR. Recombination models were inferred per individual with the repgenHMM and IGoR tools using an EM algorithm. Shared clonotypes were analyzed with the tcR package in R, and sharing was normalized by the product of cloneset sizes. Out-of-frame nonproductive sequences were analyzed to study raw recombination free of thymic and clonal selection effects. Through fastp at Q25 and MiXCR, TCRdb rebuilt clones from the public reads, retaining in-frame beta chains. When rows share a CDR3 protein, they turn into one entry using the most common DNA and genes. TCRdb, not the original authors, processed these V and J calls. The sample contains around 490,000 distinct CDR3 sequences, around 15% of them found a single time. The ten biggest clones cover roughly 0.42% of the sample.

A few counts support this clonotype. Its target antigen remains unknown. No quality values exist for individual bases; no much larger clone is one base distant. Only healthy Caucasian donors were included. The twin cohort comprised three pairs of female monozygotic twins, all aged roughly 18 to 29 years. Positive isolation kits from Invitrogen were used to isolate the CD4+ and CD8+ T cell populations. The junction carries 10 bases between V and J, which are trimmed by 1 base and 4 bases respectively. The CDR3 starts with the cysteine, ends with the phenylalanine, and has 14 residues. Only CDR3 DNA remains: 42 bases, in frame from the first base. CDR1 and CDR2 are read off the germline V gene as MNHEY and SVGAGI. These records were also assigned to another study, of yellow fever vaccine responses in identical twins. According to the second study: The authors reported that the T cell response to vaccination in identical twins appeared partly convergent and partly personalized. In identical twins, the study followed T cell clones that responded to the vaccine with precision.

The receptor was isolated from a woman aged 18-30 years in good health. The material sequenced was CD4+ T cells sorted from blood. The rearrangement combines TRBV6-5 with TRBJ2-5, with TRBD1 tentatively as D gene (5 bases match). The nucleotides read TGTGCCAGCAGTTACTTGGGGCCCCGAGAGACCCAGTACTTC. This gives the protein CASSYLGPRETQYF.